The sequence of this TCR beta chain was determined in a study of cytomegalovirus exposure and HLA in healthy donors (dated by TCRdb to about 2017). Regarding the study in general: An earlier analysis of several hundred of the donors reported 276 Gb of sequence data and 117 million unique TCR beta sequences obtained from about 200 million T cells. An early release that covered around 590 HLA-typed donors contained 250 to 350 gigabases of sequencing data and 85 million to 100 million unique TCR sequences. Of the 300 to 500 genotyped donors, roughly 80% were placed in the genetic ancestry cluster associated with self-reported Caucasian donors. The study was designed to test whether signatures of past pathogen exposure could be identified by cataloging public T cell receptors. The study profiled the T cell repertoires of approximately 700 subjects by immunosequencing and related them to cytomegalovirus serostatus. A separate validation cohort of about 110 different subjects was used in addition to the 666-subject first cohort. To predict cytomegalovirus infection status, the study brought together high-throughput TCR immunosequencing, statistical association of individual TCRs with disease status, and machine learning. A later analysis re-examined previously published TCR beta repertoires from more than 600 donors and added high-resolution HLA genotyping to investigate patterns of TCR occurrence. The later analysis used no new phenotypic data to find candidate immune exposures, relying instead on TCR beta sequences and their occurrence across donors. In an earlier analysis of 587 of the donors, high-throughput TCR beta sequencing was used to judge whether each TCR beta V gene segment behaved as functional or pseudogenic. Donor age, sex, ethnicity and CMV serostatus were compiled alongside the repertoire data. A later genetic analysis took genome-wide SNP genotypes for about 55% of the 666 donors and used that subset as a discovery cohort. Every repertoire in the discovery cohort had been generated on one and the same sequencing platform. Both class I and class II loci were covered by HLA typing, at four-digit resolution. The number of typed donors differed by locus: roughly 629-640 for A, B, C, DRB1 and DQB1; roughly 510 for DQA1; some 610 for DPA1; and roughly 470 for DPB1. A handful of DR-DQ haplotypes were handled as single units for association and clustering because linkage in the cohort was strong. Across around 400 genotyped donors of the cohort, an average of about 240,000 unique TCR beta nucleotide sequences per donor were sequenced, and roughly 18% of those sequences were non-productive. General study outcomes and caveats: Because the 87-base-pair reads could not distinguish some IMGT-functional V segments, including TRBV6-2 and TRBV6-3, those segments were excluded. Three of the identified cytomegalovirus-associated TCR beta chains were confirmed in vitro to be specific for cytomegalovirus antigens. The authors suggested that the approach could potentially be generalized to other disease states and immunological phenotypes. A later genetic analysis reported fewer N-insertions in productive TCRs among donors in an Asian-associated ancestry cluster than the approximately 670-donor mean. Broadly in line with IMGT annotations, most TCR beta V segments showed up in productive rearrangements about 87% or about 30% of the time in an earlier analysis of roughly 590 of the donors. A cluster of highly shared sequence variants was judged likely to represent a technical artifact of the sequencing pipeline. This cohort had only TCR beta chains sequenced, and the lack of alpha or paired-chain data limited which features could be detected. According to a later analysis, most CMV-associated TCR beta chains appeared to be HLA-restricted, and the HLA associations seemed to be driven largely by CMV exposure. Most TCR sequences were seen in very few donors, while some public TCRs were found in many individuals. Sequencing depth was assumed to be roughly uniform across donors in the presence/absence analyses, though that assumption may not hold. Because some donors lacked HLA typing at each locus, the association tests relied only on the typed subset. Assigning TCR associations to individual alleles was difficult when HLA alleles, especially DR and DQ, strongly co-occurred. A later analysis reported that several top co-occurrence clusters appeared linked to parvovirus B19, influenza, CMV and Epstein-Barr virus. Correlated functional status among segregating V segments might be attributable to linkage disequilibrium, but an unknown experimental factor could not be ruled out. The classifier was reported to diagnose cytomegalovirus status with high specificity and sensitivity in both the original cohort and the validation cohort. For the cohort, immune exposure information was limited to CMV serostatus. A further reported finding was that TCR beta sequences accurately predicted the HLA-A and HLA-B alleles for most subjects in the first cohort. The study listed 150 to 200 TCR beta chains as associated with cytomegalovirus. In a later analysis, HLA-associated TCR beta chains were found to be more clonally expanded and to have lower generation probabilities than equally common non-associated chains. According to a later analysis, TCR association rates differed among HLA loci, with DRB1 alleles showing the most associated TCRs and HLA-C alleles showing the fewest. Some 15 rarely observed V segments, including chromosome 9 orphons, were excluded from the earlier analysis of about 610 of the donors because counts were too low. In a later analysis, 16,951 TCR beta sequences were associated with specific HLA alleles at a false discovery rate of 0.05. An association between a missense DCLRE1C variant and V-gene and J-gene trimming of TCR beta chains was found in a later genetic analysis and replicated in an independent cohort.

This clone occurred a few times. Its antigen is unknown. Base-call qualities are not available, and no considerably larger clone is one nucleotide away. The cohort was made up of roughly 670 healthy bone marrow donors. Cohort members were all nominally healthy when sampled, although unrecorded immune exposures were likely present. The donor tested CMV seronegative, placing the donor among the 350 to 400 seronegative members of the cohort. Every donor gave a peripheral blood sample, and the peripheral blood mononuclear cells from that sample were used for TCR beta sequencing. The Qiagen DNeasy Blood Extraction Kit was used to extract genomic DNA from the blood cell samples. The receptor library was made with the immunoSEQ multiplex PCR assay. The multiplex PCR relied on a mix of 60 forward primers for TCR Vbeta segments and 13 reverse primers for TCR Jbeta segments. Amplification of the CDR3 region of rearranged TCR beta genes was performed with a multiplex PCR assay on genomic DNA. The amplified TCR beta libraries were sequenced on the Illumina HiSeq System as 87-base-pair reads. Processing in the source paper ran as follows. In a later analysis, tens of millions of unique TCR beta chains were counted across the 500 to 850 repertoires, and about 10 million of these chains were shared by at least two donors. To remove PCR and sequencing errors, raw reads were error-corrected and collapsed into unique sequences using a nearest-neighbor algorithm that merged closely related sequences. To assign V, D and J gene segments, CDR3 sequences were aligned to IMGT reference sequences. Each retained sequence needed at least a six-nucleotide match to both a V gene segment and a J gene segment. A rearrangement counted as productive if the CDR3 had no stop codons and remained in frame with V and J, and every other rearrangement counted as non-productive. Following IMGT convention, CDR3 was defined as the stretch from the second conserved V-encoded cysteine to the conserved J-encoded phenylalanine. In an earlier analysis of more than 550 of the donors, sequences lacking an unambiguous match to a single V gene segment were excluded. In an earlier analysis of some 590 of the donors, a V segment was called functional when productive rearrangements were above 56.7%, and segregating when the standard deviation between donors exceeded 5%. To diagnose cytomegalovirus status from the catalog of TCR beta chain sequences, a statistical classification framework was built. V and J gene assignment, in a later analysis, came from comparing TCR nucleotide sequences with IMGT/GENE-DB human TR gene sequences. A later analysis assigned CDR3 sequences and most-parsimonious VDJ recombination scenarios with the TCRdist pipeline. In a later analysis, each TCR beta chain was defined by its CDR3 amino acid sequence together with its V-gene family, and reads lacking a unique V-gene family were excluded. In a later analysis, around 650 highly shared, low-generation-probability nucleotide sequences were removed to address suspected cross-contamination and a sequencing artifact. In a later analysis, a clonal expansion index for each public chain was calculated from normalized within-repertoire ranks of inferred template counts. A later analysis computed generation probabilities with a VDJ recombination model fitted to out-of-frame rearrangements, and checked the results against IGoR. In a later analysis, TCR-TCR, TCR-HLA and TCR-CMV co-occurrence was scored with hypergeometric tests, and a repertoire-size bias correction was applied to TCR pairs. In a later analysis, false discovery rates were estimated by permuting HLA or CMV assignments 20 times. A later analysis grouped co-occurring TCRs with DBSCAN, adding TCRdist sequence similarity when clustering within HLA-allele-positive subsets. Repertoires with fewer than 30,000 or more than 120,000 public chains, plus five repertoires with anomalous nucleotide sharing, were excluded from co-occurrence clustering. TCRdb stores this immuneACCESS table with in-frame sequences only. Part of the clones is absent; in the studies checked, under half of the shortfall reflects unresolved V genes, and no reason is known for the rest. D and trimming come from the DNA, and the V and J calls and clone size come from that table. The sample profile shows about 94,000 clones; about three fifths of them were found once. The ten largest clones capture about 3.9% of the sample.

The germline V gene supplies CDR1 SGDLS and CDR2 YYNGEE. The CDR3 goes from the cysteine to the phenylalanine over 14 residues. This entry keeps only the CDR3 DNA: 42 bases, framed from base 1. The germline ends are 21 bases apart after V is trimmed by 6 bases and J by 10 bases. Input material: PBMCs. The chain is encoded by TRBV9 joined to TRBJ2-3; a weak D assignment points to TRBD2 (5 bases agree). This clonotype was obtained from a man aged 30 to 45 in good health and CMV-seronegative. This receptor has the CDR3 CASTPSGSADPQYF. In nucleotides, the sequence is TGTGCCAGCACCCCTTCGGGGTCGGCTGATCCGCAGTATTTT.